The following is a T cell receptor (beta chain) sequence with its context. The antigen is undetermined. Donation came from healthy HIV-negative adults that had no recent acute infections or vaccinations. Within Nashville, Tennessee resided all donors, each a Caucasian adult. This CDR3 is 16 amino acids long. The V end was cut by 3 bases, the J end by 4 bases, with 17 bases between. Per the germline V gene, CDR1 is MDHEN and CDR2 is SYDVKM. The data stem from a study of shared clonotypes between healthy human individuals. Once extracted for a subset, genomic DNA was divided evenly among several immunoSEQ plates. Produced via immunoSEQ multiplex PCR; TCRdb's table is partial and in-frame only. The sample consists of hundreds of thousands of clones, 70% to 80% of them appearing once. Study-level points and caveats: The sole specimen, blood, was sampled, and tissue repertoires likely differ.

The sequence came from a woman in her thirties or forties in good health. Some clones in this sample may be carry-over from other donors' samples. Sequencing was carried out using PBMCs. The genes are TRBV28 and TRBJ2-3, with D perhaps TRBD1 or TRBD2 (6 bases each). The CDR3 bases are TGTGCCAGCAGTTTGTGGGGGGCCACGGGCGCAGATACGCAGTATTTT. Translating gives CASSLWGATGADTQYF.